This T cell receptor beta chain was recovered during a study of shared clonotypes between healthy human individuals. The study drew all its donors from Caucasian adults living in Nashville, Tennessee. From CD4+ cells came CD45RA+ naive and CD45RA-negative memory subsets. Germline assignment: CDR1 LNHDA and CDR2 SQIVND (reference sequence). Trimming removed 8 bases at V and 0 bases at J, with 13 bases between. The CDR3 runs to 14 residues. TCRdb keeps only in-frame clones here, not all; method: immunoSEQ multiplex PCR. The table lists some 2 million clones, 90% to 95% of them singletons. The sample consisted of naive CD4+ T cells sorted from blood. This sample's subset: CD45RA+ positively selected. This chain joins TRBV19 and TRBJ1-2; no clear D. The receptor comes from a man aged 18-30 years in good health. CDR3 coding DNA: TGTGCCAGTGGGTATGTATTCACTAACTATGGCTACACCTTC. Translated, it gives CASGYVFTNYGYTF.